This entry lists 27 T cell receptor beta chains sequenced from one sample in a study of T cells in Graves' hyperthyroidism and ophthalmopathy. Amplified TCR beta CDR3 regions came from RNA transcripts. RT-PCR in the first round (using the HTBI primer set) targeted the TCR CDR3. TCRdb processed the multiplex PCR reads anew with MiXCR; each CDR3 protein has one entry. The data show about 570,000 distinct CDR3 sequences, 40% to 55% seen once. Sequencing was performed on peripheral blood or thyroid tissue (not recorded which). Receptors originate from an adult woman with Graves' disease, either hyperthyroidism or ophthalmopathy (not recorded which).

The J gene is TRBJ2-6, the V gene TRBV24-1, with TRBD1 matching over 7 bases. The V and J ends lost 5 bases and 2 bases, in that order; junction bases with no gene match: 5. The CDR3 has 16 residues. CDR1 and CDR2 from the germline V gene are KGHDR and SFDVKD. Here the CDR3 DNA reads TGTGCCACCAGTGCCGGAGACAGGGCTGGGGCCAACGTCCTGACTTTC. This sequence encodes CATSAGDRAGANVLTF.

The rearrangement links TRBV2 to TRBJ1-1; D gene unclear. Germline V lookup: CDR1 SNHLY, CDR2 FYNNEI. The CDR3 length is 14 residues. Trimming took off 4 bases at V and 5 bases at J, with 14 bases between the two ends. CDR3 nucleotide sequence: TGTGCCAGCAGTGCTGAGGGTTTAAGTACTGAAGCTTTCTTT. Translating gives CASSAEGLSTEAFF.

The J gene is TRBJ2-7, the V gene TRBV7-6; weak D call: TRBD1 (5 bases). This CDR3 contains 15 residues. The V end was cut by 1 base, the J end by 8 bases, with 18 bases between. CDR1 is SGHVS, CDR2 FNYEAQ, per germline. CDR3 sequence reads: CASSLEAGNGGQQYF. CDR3 DNA: TGTGCCAGCAGCTTAGAAGCAGGGAATGGTGGTCAGCAGTACTTC.

This clonotype was seen repeatedly, ten times or more. The J gene is TRBJ2-7, the V gene TRBV5-1; the match to TRBD2 covers 12 bases. The germline gives CDR1 SGHRS, CDR2 YFSETQ. With 3 bases clipped from V and 3 bases from J, the junction kept 4 bases outside the gene matches. CDR3 length: 15 residues. CDR3 bases: TGCGCCAGCAGCTCGGGGACTAGCGGGCACTACGAGCAGTACTTC. This encodes CASSSGTSGHYEQYF.

This sequence joins TRBV2 and TRBJ1-3; a possible D gene is TRBD1 (6 bases). V lost 2 bases, J lost 0 bases, and 11 bases lay in between. This CDR3 comprises 16 residues. Germline loops: CDR1 SNHLY, CDR2 FYNNEI. CDR3 amino acids: CASSEQGFNSGNTIYF. For the CDR3, the DNA is TGTGCCAGCAGTGAACAGGGGTTCAACTCTGGAAACACCATATATTTT. Looking up the rest from reference TRBV2 and TRBJ1-3 gives the full variable domain: EPEVTQTPSHQVTQMGQEVILRCVPISNHLYFYWYRQILGQKVEFLVSFYNNEISEKSEIFDDQFSVERPDGSNFTLKIRSTKLEDSAMYFCASSEQGFNSGNTIYFGEGSWLTVV.

This chain uses TRBV19 with TRBJ2-5; D gene uncertain. This CDR3 spans 14 amino acids. Germline V lookup: CDR1 LNHDA, CDR2 SQIVND (reference sequence). The V and J ends lost 3 bases and 5 bases respectively, with 13 bases between them. The CDR3 region has the DNA TGTGCCAGTAGTATCCGCTCCCGGGCGGAGACCCAGTACTTC. Translation: CASSIRSRAETQYF.

This clonotype appeared once. The chain links TRBV7-9 to TRBJ2-7, with D possibly being TRBD2 (6 bases). CDR3 length: 16 residues. V was trimmed by 6 bases and J by 6 bases, leaving 24 bases between them. CDR1 SEHNR and CDR2 FQNEAQ come from the germline V gene (reference sequence). The CDR3 sequence: CASSARGAPSDFEQYF. CDR3 DNA: TGTGCCAGCAGTGCTAGAGGGGCTCCTAGCGATTTCGAGCAGTACTTC.

This chain joins TRBV9 and TRBJ2-5; 13 positions match TRBD2. J was trimmed by 0 bases and V by 2 bases; bases with no gene match: 4. This CDR3 comprises 17 residues. Per germline, CDR1 SGDLS and CDR2 YYNGEE. CDR3 region: CASSVEGLAGYQETQYF. CDR3 nucleotide sequence: TGTGCCAGCAGCGTGGAGGGACTAGCGGGATACCAAGAGACCCAGTACTTC.

The J gene is TRBJ1-2, the V gene TRBV29-1; D is unresolved. The germline V and J ends were trimmed by 1 base and 7 bases, with 16 bases remaining between them. The CDR3 has 14 residues. Germline V lookup: CDR1 SQVTM, CDR2 ANQGSEA. The CDR3 bases are TGCAGCGTTGAAGCGCCCGACCATCCCCTTGGCTACACCTTC. Translated: CSVEAPDHPLGYTF. Using reference TRBV29-1 and TRBJ1-2 for the parts outside the CDR3, the full variable domain is SAVISQKPSRDICQRGTSLTIQCQVDSQVTMMFWYRQQPGQSLTLIATANQGSEATYESGFVIDKFPISRPNLTFSTLTVSNMSPEDSSIYLCSVEAPDHPLGYTFGSGTRLTVV.

The chain couples TRBV7-2 to TRBJ1-4; unclear D gene. The CDR3 covers 12 residues. Germline CDR1 reads SGHTA; CDR2 reads FQGNSA. V was cut by 2 bases and J by 10 bases, with 8 bases left in between. This CDR3 reads CASSLRMGKLFF. CDR3 nucleotide sequence: TGTGCCAGCAGCTTAAGAATGGGAAAACTGTTTTTT.

In its sample, this clonotype was seen many times. J is TRBJ1-5 and V is TRBV4-1; 7 bases line up with TRBD1. Germline CDR1 MGHRA, CDR2 YSYEKL. With 0 bases clipped from V and 6 bases from J, the junction kept 5 bases outside the gene matches. The CDR3 is made up of 15 amino acids. The CDR3 here is CASSQEPAGGQPQHF. Here the CDR3 DNA reads TGCGCCAGCAGCCAAGAACCGGCAGGGGGTCAGCCCCAGCATTTT.

The chain links TRBV12-3 or TRBV12-4 to TRBJ1-2; D unresolved. V lost 6 bases and J lost 1, with 12 bases in between. The CDR3 totals 14 residues. The CDR3 region has the DNA TGTGCCAGCAGCTTTCACGGGCTTAACTATGGCTACACCTTC. This encodes CASSFHGLNYGYTF.

The chain combines TRBV6-4 with TRBJ2-7, with 10 bases that match TRBD2. Per the germline V gene, CDR1 is MRHNA and CDR2 is SNTAGT. V was clipped by 11 bases and J by 7 bases; unmatched bases: 8. This CDR3 has 12 amino acids. Here the CDR3 reads CASSGRAREQYF. CDR3 DNA: TGTGCCTCGAGCGGGAGGGCGAGGGAGCAGTACTTC.

Many counts were recorded for this clonotype. The gene calls are TRBV10-3 and TRBJ2-7; TRBD1 matches 8 bases. V lost 0 bases and J lost 2; bases outside the gene matches: 3. CDR3 size: 15 residues. Germline V gene sequence: CDR1 ENHRY, CDR2 SYGVKD. This chain's CDR3 is CAISESTGVTYEQYF. DNA for the CDR3: TGTGCCATCAGTGAGTCGACAGGGGTTACCTACGAGCAGTACTTC.

This clonotype was counted a few times. This rearrangement joins TRBV10-3 to TRBJ2-3, with unresolved D. Per germline, CDR1 ENHRY and CDR2 SYGVKD. Between the trimmed V and J ends, which lost 6 bases and 1 base, there was a span of 8 bases. The CDR3 runs 13 residues. CDR3 region: CAIRETGTDTQYF. CDR3 in DNA: TGTGCCATCAGGGAGACGGGCACAGATACGCAGTATTTT.

This clonotype was detected ten times or more. CDR3 protein: CSARDSIGANYGYTF. CDR3 nucleotide sequence: TGCAGTGCTAGAGATTCAATCGGGGCTAACTATGGCTACACCTTC. The rearrangement uses TRBV20-1 and TRBJ1-2; D unclear. CDR3 length: 15 amino acids. Germline V gene lookup returns CDR1 DFQATT and CDR2 SNEGSKA (reference sequence). V lost 0 bases, J lost 0 bases, and 11 bases lay in between.

With respect to this clonotype: The junction and the germline gene differ at one end; a read error may be behind it. This rearrangement joins TRBV7-9 to TRBJ2-7; TRBD2 matches at 7 bases. The CDR3 contains 13 residues. Germline loops: CDR1 SEHNR, CDR2 FQNEAQ (reference sequence). The CDR3 loop is CASTERGIGELYF. The CDR3 DNA reads as TGTGCCAGCACTGAGCGGGGTATCGGGGAGCTGTACTTC.

The genes are TRBV2 and TRBJ2-7; TRBD2 might be the D (6 bases). This CDR3 comprises 9 residues. Germline CDR1 is SNHLY and CDR2 is FYNNEI. This chain's CDR3 is CAGGEGSYF. The CDR3 nucleotides read TGTGCGGGGGGAGAGGGGTCGTACTTC.

This clonotype was counted once. The chain couples TRBV7-2 to TRBJ1-1, with 12 bases fitting TRBD1. This CDR3 is 14 amino acids long. Germline V CDR1 and CDR2: SGHTA, FQGNSA. V was clipped by 5 bases and J by 9 bases; unmatched bases: 7. Here the CDR3 reads CASSRQGQGAQAFF. As DNA, the CDR3 is TGTGCCAGCAGCCGCCAGGGACAGGGGGCTCAAGCTTTCTTT. Full variable domain (rest looked up from reference TRBV7-2 and TRBJ1-1): GAGVSQSPSNKVTEKGKDVELRCDPISGHTALYWYRQSLGQGLEFLIYFQGNSAPDKSGLPSDRFSAERTGGSVSTLTIQRTQQEDSAVYLCASSRQGQGAQAFFGQGTRLTVV.

The rearrangement links TRBV6-4 to TRBJ1-1; no reliable D call. V lost 8 bases to trimming and J lost 0 bases, with 13 bases between them. The CDR3 contains 14 residues. Germline assignment: CDR1 MRHNA and CDR2 SNTAGT. Here the CDR3 reads CASGITGMNTEAFF. DNA for the CDR3: TGTGCCAGCGGAATTACCGGGATGAACACTGAAGCTTTCTTT.

The chain is built from TRBV10-3 and TRBJ2-7; D possibly matches TRBD1 or TRBD2 (5 bases each). Germline V CDR1 and CDR2: ENHRY, SYGVKD. The V gene lost 0 bases and the J gene lost 0 bases, with 9 bases spanning the gap. The CDR3 is made up of 15 amino acids. This CDR3 reads CAISESGPTSYEQYF. DNA of the CDR3: TGTGCCATCAGTGAGTCGGGACCTACCTCCTACGAGCAGTACTTC.

This clonotype was observed a few times. This chain joins TRBV29-1 and TRBJ2-7; TRBD1 aligns across 12 bases. The CDR3 sequence is 13 residues long. Germline V gives CDR1 SQVTM, CDR2 ANQGSEA. The ends lost 7 bases at V and 4 bases at J; junction bases unmatched: 5. The chain's CDR3 is CSAGQGAGYEQYF. For the CDR3, the DNA is TGCAGCGCGGGACAGGGGGCCGGTTACGAGCAGTACTTC.

The V call is TRBV28, the J call TRBJ1-1; 10 bases agree with TRBD1. The ends lost 4 bases at V and 3 bases at J; junction bases unmatched: 2. The germline CDR1 and CDR2 sequences are MDHEN and SYDVKM. This CDR3 comprises 14 residues. Written as DNA, the CDR3 is TGTGCCAGCAGTTGGGACAGGGGATACACTGAAGCTTTCTTT. Protein: CASSWDRGYTEAFF. Using reference TRBV28 and TRBJ1-1 for the parts outside the CDR3, the full variable domain is DVKVTQSSRYLVKRTGEKVFLECVQDMDHENMFWYRQDPGLGLRLIYFSYDVKMKEKGDIPEGYSVSREKKERFSLILESASTNQTSMYLCASSWDRGYTEAFFGQGTRLTVV.

The chain couples TRBV7-8 to TRBJ2-5; 8 nucleotides agree with TRBD2. The CDR3 consists of 15 residues. J gave up 4 bases and V 4 bases, and 8 bases lay outside the gene matches. Germline V gives CDR1 SGHVS, CDR2 FQNEAQ. The CDR3 region has the DNA TGTGCCAGCAGCTATAGCGGGGATTTTGGAGAGACCCAGTACTTC. It specifies CASSYSGDFGETQYF.

J is TRBJ2-6 and V is TRBV19; no firm D call. The CDR3 has 13 amino acids. With 10 bases removed from V and 4 bases from J, the gap between germline ends came to 11 bases. Germline CDR1 is LNHDA and CDR2 is SQIVND (reference sequence). This chain's CDR3 is CATQRRGANVLTF. For the CDR3, the DNA is TGTGCCACCCAAAGAAGAGGGGCCAACGTCCTGACTTTC.

In its sample, this clonotype was seen a few times. The rearrangement links TRBV19 to TRBJ1-6; possible D gene TRBD1, 6 bases. CDR3 length equals 13 residues. Germline values: CDR1 LNHDA, CDR2 SQIVND (reference sequence). The V gene lost 8 bases and the J gene lost 6 bases, with 11 bases spanning the gap. The CDR3 bases are TGTGCCAGTTTAGGACAGCTTAATTCACCCCTCCACTTT. This sequence encodes CASLGQLNSPLHF. The whole variable domain, remainder taken from reference TRBV19 and TRBJ1-6, is DGGITQSPKYLFRKEGQNVTLSCEQNLNHDAMYWYRQDPGQGLRLIYYSQIVNDFQKGDIAEGYSVSREKKESFPLTVTSAQKNPTAFYLCASLGQLNSPLHFGNGTRLTVT.

The chain recombines TRBV20-1 with TRBJ1-1; no clear D gene. The CDR3 is 13 residues long. The germline V gene encodes CDR1 DFQATT and CDR2 SNEGSKA (reference sequence). Deletions cut 3 bases from V and 4 bases from J, with 12 bases between. The CDR3 protein is CSARVLGSTEAFF. The CDR3 coding sequence is TGCAGTGCTAGGGTGCTGGGGAGCACTGAAGCTTTCTTT.